The 3 T cell receptor beta chains given below trace back to one sample, sequenced in a study of blood T cells in healthy people across ages. Using a J-beta primer mix together with a sample-barcoded 5' primer, a second PCR was run for roughly 7 to 11 cycles. In TCRdb, the 5' RACE reads were re-called with MiXCR into one record per CDR3 protein. In the table there are about 1,400,000 distinct CDR3 sequences, roughly 60% of which are singletons. Input material: blood. The receptor set was obtained from a young man in good health.

The V and J genes are TRBV20-1 and TRBJ2-4, with D perhaps matching TRBD2 (6 bases). The last part of the DNA fits TRBJ2-7 better; the J call may be wrong. Germline V lookup: CDR1 DFQATT, CDR2 SNEGSKA (reference sequence). The length of the CDR3 is 15 residues. The CDR3 loop is CSAREGQGHSYEQYF. CDR3 DNA sequence: TGCAGTGCTAGGGAGGGGCAGGGTCACTCCTACGAGCAGTACTTC.

The V gene is TRBV20-1, the J gene TRBJ2-5; 8 nucleotides match TRBD1. The CDR3 has 13 residues. Trimming cost V 5 bases and J 4 bases; bases outside gene matches: 6. The V gene's germline CDR1 is DFQATT and CDR2 SNEGSKA (reference sequence). CDR3 coding DNA: TGCAGTGCTTTGGACAGGGTCAGAGAGACCCAGTACTTC. It specifies CSALDRVRETQYF.

This clonotype was recorded once. The rearrangement joins TRBV10-3 to TRBJ1-1, with 8 positions matching TRBD1. Germline V gene sequence: CDR1 ENHRY, CDR2 SYGVKD. V was pared by 6 bases and J by 2 bases, with 5 bases of the junction left unmatched. The length of the CDR3 is 14 residues. The CDR3 sequence: CAISPTGANTEAFF. CDR3 sequence (DNA): TGTGCCATCAGCCCGACAGGGGCCAACACTGAAGCTTTCTTT.